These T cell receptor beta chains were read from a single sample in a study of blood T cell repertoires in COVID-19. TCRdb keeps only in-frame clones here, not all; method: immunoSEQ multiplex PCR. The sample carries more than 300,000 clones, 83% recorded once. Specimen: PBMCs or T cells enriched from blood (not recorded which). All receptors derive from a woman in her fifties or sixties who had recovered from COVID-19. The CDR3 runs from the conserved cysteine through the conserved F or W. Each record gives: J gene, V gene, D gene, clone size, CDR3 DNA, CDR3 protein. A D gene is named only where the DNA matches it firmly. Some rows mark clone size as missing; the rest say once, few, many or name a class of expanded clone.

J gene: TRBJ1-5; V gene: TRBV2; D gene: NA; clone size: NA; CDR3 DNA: TGTGCCAGCAGTGAATCAGCGGGGCTCGGGAATCAGCCCCAGCATTTT; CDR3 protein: CASSESAGLGNQPQHF
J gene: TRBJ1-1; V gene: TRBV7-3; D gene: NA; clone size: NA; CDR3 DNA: TGTGCCAGCAGCACCGTGACAGGCGCTGAAGCTTTCTTT; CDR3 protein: CASSTVTGAEAFF
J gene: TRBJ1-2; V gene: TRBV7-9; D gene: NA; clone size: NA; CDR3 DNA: TGTGCCAGCAGTCCAGAGTTTCCAGGGTTACATGGCTACACCTTC; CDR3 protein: CASSPEFPGLHGYTF
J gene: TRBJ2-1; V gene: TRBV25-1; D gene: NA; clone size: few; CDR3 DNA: TGTGCCACCCAGAAAGCGGCCCAAAATGAGCAGTTCTTC; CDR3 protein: CATQKAAQNEQFF
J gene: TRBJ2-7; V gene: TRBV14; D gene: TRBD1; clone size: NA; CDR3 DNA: TGTGCCAGCAGCCGACGACTGCTGGGACAGGGGGATCACGAGCAGTACTTC; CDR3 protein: CASSRRLLGQGDHEQYF
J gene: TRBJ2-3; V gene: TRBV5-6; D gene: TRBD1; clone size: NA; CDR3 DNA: TGTGCCAGCAGCTTGGGACAGGGGCGCACAGATACGCAGTATTTT; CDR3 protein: CASSLGQGRTDTQYF
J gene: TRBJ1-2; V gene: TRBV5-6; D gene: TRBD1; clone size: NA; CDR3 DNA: TGTGCCAGCAGCCTGAGACAGGGTGGCTACACCTTC; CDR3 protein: CASSLRQGGYTF
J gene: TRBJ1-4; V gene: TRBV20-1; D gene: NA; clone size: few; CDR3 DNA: TGCAGTGCTAGAATAGATGAAAAACTGTTTTTT; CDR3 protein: CSARIDEKLFF
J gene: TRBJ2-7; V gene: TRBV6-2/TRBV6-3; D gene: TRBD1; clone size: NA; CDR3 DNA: TGTGCCAGCAGTTTCCGGGACAGAGGCCTACTAGAGCAGTACTTC; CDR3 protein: CASSFRDRGLLEQYF
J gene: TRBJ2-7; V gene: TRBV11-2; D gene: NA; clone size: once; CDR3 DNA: TGTGCCAGCAGCCTCGCCTACGAGCAGTACTTC; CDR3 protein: CASSLAYEQYF
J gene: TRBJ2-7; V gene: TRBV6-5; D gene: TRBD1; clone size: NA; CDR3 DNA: TGTGCCAGCAGTTGGGGCGGACAGGGAAGCTCCTACGAGCAGTACTTC; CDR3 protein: CASSWGGQGSSYEQYF
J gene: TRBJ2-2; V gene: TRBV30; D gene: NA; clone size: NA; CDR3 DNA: TGTGCCTGGAGGACGCGGGGAAAGAACACCGGGGAGCTGTTTTTT; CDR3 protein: CAWRTRGKNTGELFF
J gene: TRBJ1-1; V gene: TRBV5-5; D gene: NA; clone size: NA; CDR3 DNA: TGTGCCAGCAGCTTTTTAAGGACGGGGGGTACTGAAGCTTTCTTT; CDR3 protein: CASSFLRTGGTEAFF
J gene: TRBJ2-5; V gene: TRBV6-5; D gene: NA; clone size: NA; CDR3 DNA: TGTGCCAGCAGTTACTCCGTTACGGGAGATTTAGAGACCCAGTACTTC; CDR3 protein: CASSYSVTGDLETQYF
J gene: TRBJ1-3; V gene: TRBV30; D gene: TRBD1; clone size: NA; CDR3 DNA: TGTGCCTGGAGGGAAGGGACAGTCTCTGGAAACACCATATATTTT; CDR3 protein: CAWREGTVSGNTIYF
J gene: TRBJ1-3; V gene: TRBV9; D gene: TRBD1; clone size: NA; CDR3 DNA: TGTGCCAGCAGCCCCCACGGACAGGGGAGTGGAAACACCATATATTTT; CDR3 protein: CASSPHGQGSGNTIYF
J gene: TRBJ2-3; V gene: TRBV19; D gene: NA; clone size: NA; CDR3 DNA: TGTGCCAGTAGTATCCCATTTAGCACAGATACGCAGTATTTT; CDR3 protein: CASSIPFSTDTQYF
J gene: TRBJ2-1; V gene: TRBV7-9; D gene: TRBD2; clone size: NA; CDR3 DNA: TGTGCCAGCAGCAAATTACATTTAGCGGGAGGGCCTAGAAATGAGCAGTTCTTC; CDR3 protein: CASSKLHLAGGPRNEQFF
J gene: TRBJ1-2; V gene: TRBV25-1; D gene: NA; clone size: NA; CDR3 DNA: TGTGCCAGCAGTGAACCCCAAAGGGGGGGCTACACCTTC; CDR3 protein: CASSEPQRGGYTF
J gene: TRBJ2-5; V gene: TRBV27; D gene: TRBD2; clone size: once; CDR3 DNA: TGTGCCAGCAGTTACACGACTAGCGGCAGGGAGACCCAGTACTTC; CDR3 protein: CASSYTTSGRETQYF
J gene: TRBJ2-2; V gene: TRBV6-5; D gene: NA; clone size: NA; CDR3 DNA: TGTGCCAGCGGCCTGGGGGGGCTGACCGGGGAGCTGTTTTTT; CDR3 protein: CASGLGGLTGELFF
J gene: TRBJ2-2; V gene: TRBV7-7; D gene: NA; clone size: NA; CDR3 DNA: TGTGCCAGCAGCTTATCACTTCAGAACACCGGGGAGCTGTTTTTT; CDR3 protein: CASSLSLQNTGELFF